This T cell receptor (beta chain) was observed in a study of PD-L1 blockade in urothelial cancer. Specified time point: pretreatment peripheral blood. Trimming cost V 11 bases and J 1 base, with 20 bases left between them. This CDR3 comprises 15 residues. Germline CDR1 MNHEY, CDR2 SVGAGI. The templates were synthetic TCR analogs, and they were spiked into each PCR. Sequencing used immunoSEQ multiplex PCR; TCRdb keeps in-frame clones, though not all of them. The sample records 40,000 to 60,000 clones, about four fifths being singletons. The specimen was PBMCs, collected around atezolizumab (anti-PD-L1) treatment. This TCR was recovered from a man between 70 and 80 years old with urothelial cancer. This chain joins TRBV6-5 and TRBJ1-1; no definite D call. CDR3 sequence (DNA): TGTGCCTCGTACGGAGCCGAGTCGTGGAACACTGAAGCTTTCTTT. This sequence encodes CASYGAESWNTEAFF.